This T cell receptor beta chain was retrieved from a study of breast tumors, draining lymph nodes, adjacent tissues. This clonotype was counted once. MiXCR was run by TCRdb on the multiplex PCR reads, yielding one entry per CDR3 protein. Counted here are roughly 110,000 distinct CDR3 sequences, less than 40% occurring once; the ten biggest clones make up 4.5% to 7%. The lymph nodes were axillary draining lymph nodes from breast cancer patients. Unmatched junction bases numbered 5, after V lost 5 bases and J lost 7 bases. The CDR3 spans 13 residues. Germline CDR1 is DFQATT and CDR2 is SNEGSKA (reference sequence).

V usage is TRBV20-1 and J usage is TRBJ1-6, with 7 nucleotides matching TRBD1. Input material: axillary lymph node tissue. This clonotype originated in a female donor with breast cancer. Some clones in this sample may be carry-over from other donors' samples. The CDR3 here is CSAPRDSNSPLHF. The DNA of the CDR3 is TGCAGTGCTCCCCGGGACAGCAATTCACCCCTCCACTTT.